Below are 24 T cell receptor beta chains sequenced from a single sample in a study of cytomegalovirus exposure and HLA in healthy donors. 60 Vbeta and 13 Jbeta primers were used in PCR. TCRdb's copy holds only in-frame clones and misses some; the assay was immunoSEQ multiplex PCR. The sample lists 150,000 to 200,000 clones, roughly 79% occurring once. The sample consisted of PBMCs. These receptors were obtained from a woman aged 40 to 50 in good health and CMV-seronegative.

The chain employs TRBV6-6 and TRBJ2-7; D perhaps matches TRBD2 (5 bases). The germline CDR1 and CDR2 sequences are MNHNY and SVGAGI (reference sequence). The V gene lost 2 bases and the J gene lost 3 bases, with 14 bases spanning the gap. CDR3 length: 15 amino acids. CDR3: CASSYEGRKDYEQYF. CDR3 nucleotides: TGTGCCAGCAGTTACGAGGGCCGGAAGGACTACGAGCAGTACTTC.

CDR3 protein: CSVGTANNYGYTF. The CDR3 nucleotides read TGCAGCGTCGGGACAGCTAATAACTATGGCTACACCTTC. The chain is built from TRBV29-1 and TRBJ1-2; 7 bases align to TRBD1. Looked up from germline, CDR1 is SQVTM and CDR2 is ANQGSEA. This CDR3 spans 13 amino acids. V lost 6 bases to trimming and J lost 1 base; unmatched junction nucleotides: 5.

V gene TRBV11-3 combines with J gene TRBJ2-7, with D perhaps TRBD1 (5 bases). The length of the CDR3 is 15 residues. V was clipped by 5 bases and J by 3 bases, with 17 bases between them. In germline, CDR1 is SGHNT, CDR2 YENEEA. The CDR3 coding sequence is TGTGCCAGCAGCCGAGCTCCAGGGCAACGCTACGAGCAGTACTTC. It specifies CASSRAPGQRYEQYF.

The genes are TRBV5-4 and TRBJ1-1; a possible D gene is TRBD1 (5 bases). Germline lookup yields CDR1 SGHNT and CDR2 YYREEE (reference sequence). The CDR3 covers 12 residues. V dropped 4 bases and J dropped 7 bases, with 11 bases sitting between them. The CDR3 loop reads CASSQGGNEAFF. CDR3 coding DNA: TGTGCCAGCAGCCAGGGTGGGAATGAAGCTTTCTTT.

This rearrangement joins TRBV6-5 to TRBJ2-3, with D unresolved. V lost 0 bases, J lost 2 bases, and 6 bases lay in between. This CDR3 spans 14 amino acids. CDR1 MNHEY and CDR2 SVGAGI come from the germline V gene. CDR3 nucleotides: TGTGCCAGCAGTTACTCGGGCCACACAGATACGCAGTATTTT. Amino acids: CASSYSGHTDTQYF.

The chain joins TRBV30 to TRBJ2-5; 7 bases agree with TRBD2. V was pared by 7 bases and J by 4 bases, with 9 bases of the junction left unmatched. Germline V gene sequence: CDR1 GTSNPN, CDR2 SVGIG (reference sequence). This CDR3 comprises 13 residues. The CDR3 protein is CALGGGWGETQYF. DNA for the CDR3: TGTGCCTTGGGGGGGGGTTGGGGAGAGACCCAGTACTTC.

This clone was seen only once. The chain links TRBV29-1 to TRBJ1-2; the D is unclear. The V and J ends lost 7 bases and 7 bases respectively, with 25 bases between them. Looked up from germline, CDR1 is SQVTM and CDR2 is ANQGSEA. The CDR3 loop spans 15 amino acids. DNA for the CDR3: TGCAGCGCTGACGAAAGAGCACACAGTTCATTTGGCTACACCTTC. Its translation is CSADERAHSSFGYTF.

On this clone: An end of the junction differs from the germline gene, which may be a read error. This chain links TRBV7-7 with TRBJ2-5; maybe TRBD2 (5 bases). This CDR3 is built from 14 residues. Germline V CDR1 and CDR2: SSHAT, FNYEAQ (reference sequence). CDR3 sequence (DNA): TGTGCTAGCAGCCCCAGCGGCCCGCGCGAGACCCAGTACTTC. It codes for CASSPSGPRETQYF.

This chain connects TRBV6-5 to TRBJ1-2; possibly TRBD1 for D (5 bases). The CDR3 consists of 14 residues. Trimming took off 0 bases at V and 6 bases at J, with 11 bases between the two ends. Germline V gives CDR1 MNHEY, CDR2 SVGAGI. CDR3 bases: TGTGCCAGCAGTTACTCAGCAGGGATGGATGGCTACACCTTC. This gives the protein CASSYSAGMDGYTF.

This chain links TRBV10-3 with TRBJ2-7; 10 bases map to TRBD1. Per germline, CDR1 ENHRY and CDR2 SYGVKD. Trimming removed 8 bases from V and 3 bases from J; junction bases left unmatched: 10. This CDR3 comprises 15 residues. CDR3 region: CAIGLAGQGNYEQYF. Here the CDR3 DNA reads TGTGCCATCGGATTGGCGGGACAGGGGAACTACGAGCAGTACTTC.

The CDR3 DNA reads TGTGCCAGCAGCGTTTTTAGCGGGAGCCAAGAGACCCAGTACTTC. Residues: CASSVFSGSQETQYF. The rearrangement links TRBV11-3 to TRBJ2-5; 9 bases align to TRBD2. The J segment lost 1 base and the V segment lost 5 bases, leaving 5 bases of the junction unmatched. This CDR3 comprises 15 residues. Germline V gene sequence: CDR1 SGHNT, CDR2 YENEEA.

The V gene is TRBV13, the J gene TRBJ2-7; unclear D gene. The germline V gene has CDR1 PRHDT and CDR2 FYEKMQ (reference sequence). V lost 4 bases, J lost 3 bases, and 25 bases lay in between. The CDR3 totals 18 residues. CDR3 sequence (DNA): TGTGCCAGCAGCTCCCTTGCGGTGGTGGAGAACCTCGGCTACGAGCAGTACTTC. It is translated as CASSSLAVVENLGYEQYF. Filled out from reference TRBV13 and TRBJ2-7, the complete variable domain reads AAGVIQSPRHLIKEKRETATLKCYPIPRHDTVYWYQQGPGQDPQFLISFYEKMQSDKGSIPDRFSAQQFSDYHSELNMSSLELGDSALYFCASSSLAVVENLGYEQYFGPGTRLTVT.

CDR3 sequence: CASTLQGGGSGTEAFF. DNA for the CDR3: TGTGCCAGCACCCTCCAGGGGGGAGGTTCGGGGACTGAAGCTTTCTTT. The chain joins TRBV11-2 to TRBJ1-1; TRBD1 aligns across 7 bases. Germline CDR1 and CDR2: SGHAT and FQNNGV. Germline trimming cut 7 bases from V and 5 bases from J; bases unmatched to any gene: 16. The CDR3 totals 16 residues.

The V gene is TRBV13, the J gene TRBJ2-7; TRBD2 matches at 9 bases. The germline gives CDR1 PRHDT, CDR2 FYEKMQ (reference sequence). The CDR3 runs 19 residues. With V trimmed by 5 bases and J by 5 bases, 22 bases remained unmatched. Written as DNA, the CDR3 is TGTGCCAGCAGCCCCAGCGGCAGGGCGGATAGCGGGAGTATTGACGAGCAGTACTTC. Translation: CASSPSGRADSGSIDEQYF.

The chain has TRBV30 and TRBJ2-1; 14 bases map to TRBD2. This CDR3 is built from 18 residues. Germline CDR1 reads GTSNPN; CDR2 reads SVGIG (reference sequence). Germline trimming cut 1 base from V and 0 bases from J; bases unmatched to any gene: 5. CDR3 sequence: CAWSGTSGRISSYNEQFF. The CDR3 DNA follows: TGTGCCTGGAGTGGGACTAGCGGGAGGATTAGCTCCTACAATGAGCAGTTCTTC.

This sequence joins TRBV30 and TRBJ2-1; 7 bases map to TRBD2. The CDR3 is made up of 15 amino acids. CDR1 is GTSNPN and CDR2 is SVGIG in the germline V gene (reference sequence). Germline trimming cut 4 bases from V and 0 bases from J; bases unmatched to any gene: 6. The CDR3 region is CAWIEAGRSYNEQFF. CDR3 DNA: TGTGCCTGGATAGAAGCGGGACGCTCCTACAATGAGCAGTTCTTC.

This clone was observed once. The CDR3 sequence is CASRPQGSPSSGRSTDTQYF. The CDR3 DNA reads TGTGCCAGCAGGCCCCAAGGGTCCCCCTCTAGCGGGAGAAGTACAGATACGCAGTATTTT. This chain joins TRBV27 and TRBJ2-3; 10 bases line up with TRBD2. Germline CDR1 MNHEY, CDR2 SMNVEV (reference sequence). The ends lost 6 bases at V and 3 bases at J; junction bases unmatched: 21. This CDR3 comprises 20 residues.

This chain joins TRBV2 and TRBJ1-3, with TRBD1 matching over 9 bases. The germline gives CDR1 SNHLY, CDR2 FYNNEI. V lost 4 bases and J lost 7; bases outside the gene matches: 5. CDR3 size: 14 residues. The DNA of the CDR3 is TGTGCCAGCAGTGGGACAGGGGCGGAGAACACCATATATTTT. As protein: CASSGTGAENTIYF.

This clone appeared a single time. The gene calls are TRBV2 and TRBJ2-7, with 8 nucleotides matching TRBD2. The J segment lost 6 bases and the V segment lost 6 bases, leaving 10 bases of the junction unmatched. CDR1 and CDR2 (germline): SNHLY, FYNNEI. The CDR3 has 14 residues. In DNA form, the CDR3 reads TGTGCCAGCAGCCTCAGCGGGAGAAGGGGCGAGCAGTACTTC. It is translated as CASSLSGRRGEQYF.

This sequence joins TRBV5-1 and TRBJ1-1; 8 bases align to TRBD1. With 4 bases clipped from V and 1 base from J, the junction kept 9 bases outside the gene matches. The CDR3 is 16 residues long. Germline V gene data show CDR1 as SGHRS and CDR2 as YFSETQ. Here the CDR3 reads CASSPQGGSANTEAFF. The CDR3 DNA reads TGCGCCAGCAGCCCACAGGGGGGGAGTGCGAACACTGAAGCTTTCTTT.

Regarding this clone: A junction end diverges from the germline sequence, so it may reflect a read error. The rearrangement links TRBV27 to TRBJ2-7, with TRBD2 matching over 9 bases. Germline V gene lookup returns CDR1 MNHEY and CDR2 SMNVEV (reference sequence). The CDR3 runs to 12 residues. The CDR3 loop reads CASSFPGTSPFF. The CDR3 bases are TGTGCCAGCAGTTTCCCCGGGACTAGCCCCTTCTTC.

CDR3 DNA sequence: TGTGCCAGCAGTGAAATCCCTAGCGGGGTCTACGAGCAGTACTTC. Encoded protein: CASSEIPSGVYEQYF. The chain combines TRBV6-1 with TRBJ2-7; 9 nucleotides agree with TRBD2. V was clipped by 2 bases and J by 3 bases; unmatched bases: 5. Germline V gives CDR1 MNHNS, CDR2 SASEGT. The CDR3 is 15 residues long.

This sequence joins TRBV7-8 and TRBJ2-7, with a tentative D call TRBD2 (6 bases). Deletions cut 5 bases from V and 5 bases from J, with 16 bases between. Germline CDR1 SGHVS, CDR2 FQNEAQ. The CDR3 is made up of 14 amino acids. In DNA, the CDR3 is TGTGCCAGCAGCCAGGGAGGTTGGGGGAACGAGCAGTACTTC. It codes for CASSQGGWGNEQYF.

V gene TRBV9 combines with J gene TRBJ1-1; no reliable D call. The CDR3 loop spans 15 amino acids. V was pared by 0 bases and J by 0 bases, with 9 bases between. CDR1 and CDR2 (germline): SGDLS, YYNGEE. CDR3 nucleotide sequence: TGTGCCAGCAGCGTAGGTTTACAGTTGAACACTGAAGCTTTCTTT. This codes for CASSVGLQLNTEAFF.